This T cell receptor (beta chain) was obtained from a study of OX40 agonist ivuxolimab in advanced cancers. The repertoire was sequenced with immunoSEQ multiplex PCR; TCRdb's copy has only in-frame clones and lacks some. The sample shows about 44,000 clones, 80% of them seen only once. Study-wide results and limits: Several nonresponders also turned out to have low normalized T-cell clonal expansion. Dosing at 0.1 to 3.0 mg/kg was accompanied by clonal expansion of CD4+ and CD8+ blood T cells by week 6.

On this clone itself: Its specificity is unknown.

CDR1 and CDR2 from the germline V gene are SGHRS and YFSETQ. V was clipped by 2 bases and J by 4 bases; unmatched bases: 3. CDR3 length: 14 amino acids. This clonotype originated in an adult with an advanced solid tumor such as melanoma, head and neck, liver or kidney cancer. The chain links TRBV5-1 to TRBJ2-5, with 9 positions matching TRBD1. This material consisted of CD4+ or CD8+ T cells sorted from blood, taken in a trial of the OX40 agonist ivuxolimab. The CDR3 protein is CASSLQGAGETQYF. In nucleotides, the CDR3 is TGCGCCAGCAGCTTACAGGGGGCCGGAGAGACCCAGTACTTC.